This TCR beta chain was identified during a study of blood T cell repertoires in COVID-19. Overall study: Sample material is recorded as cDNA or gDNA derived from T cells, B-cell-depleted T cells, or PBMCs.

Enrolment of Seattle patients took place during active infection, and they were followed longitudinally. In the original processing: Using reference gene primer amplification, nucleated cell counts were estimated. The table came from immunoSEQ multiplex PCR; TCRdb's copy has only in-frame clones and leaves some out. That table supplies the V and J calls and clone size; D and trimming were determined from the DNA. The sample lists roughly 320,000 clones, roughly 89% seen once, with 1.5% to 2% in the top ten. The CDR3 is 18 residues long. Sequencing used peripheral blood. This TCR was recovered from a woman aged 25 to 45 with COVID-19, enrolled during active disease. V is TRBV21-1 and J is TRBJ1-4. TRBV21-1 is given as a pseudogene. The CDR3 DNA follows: TGTGCCAGCAGCACCTCGGTCGGTACGCCTGCAACTAATGAAAAACTGTTTTTT. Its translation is CASSTSVGTPATNEKLFF.